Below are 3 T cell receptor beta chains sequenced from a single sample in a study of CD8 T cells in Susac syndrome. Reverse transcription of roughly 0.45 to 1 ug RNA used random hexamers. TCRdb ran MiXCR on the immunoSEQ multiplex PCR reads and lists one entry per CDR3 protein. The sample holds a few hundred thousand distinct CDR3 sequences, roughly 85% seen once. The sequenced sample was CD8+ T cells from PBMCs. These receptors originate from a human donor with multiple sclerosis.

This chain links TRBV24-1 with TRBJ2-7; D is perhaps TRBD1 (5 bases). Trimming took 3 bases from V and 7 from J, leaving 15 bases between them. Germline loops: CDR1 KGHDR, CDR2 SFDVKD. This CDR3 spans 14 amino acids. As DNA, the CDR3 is TGTGCCACCAGTGATGTGGAATCCTGGACAGAGCAGTACTTC. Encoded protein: CATSDVESWTEQYF.

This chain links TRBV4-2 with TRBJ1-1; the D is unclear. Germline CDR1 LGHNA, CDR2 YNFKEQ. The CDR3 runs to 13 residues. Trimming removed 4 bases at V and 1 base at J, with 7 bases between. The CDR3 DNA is TGTGCCAGCAGCCGGACGGAGAACACTGAAGCTTTCTTT. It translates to CASSRTENTEAFF.

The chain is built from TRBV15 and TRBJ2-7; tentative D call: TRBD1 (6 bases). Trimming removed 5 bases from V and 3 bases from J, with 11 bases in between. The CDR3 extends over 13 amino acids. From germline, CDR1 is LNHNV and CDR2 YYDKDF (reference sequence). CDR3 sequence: CATSYRESYEQYF. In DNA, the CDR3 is TGTGCCACCAGCTACAGGGAAAGCTACGAGCAGTACTTC.